This T cell receptor beta chain was sequenced in a study of shared clonotypes between healthy human individuals. Whole-study findings and limits: What naive subsets generally showed was a larger estimated richness than memory subsets showed.

Profiling relied on immunoSEQ multiplex PCR, and the TCRdb table lists in-frame clones only, not all of them. The repertoire holds about 2.2 million clones, with just over 90% as singletons. Concerning this clone: Its antigen is still unknown.

Positively selected for CCR7, the CD45RO-negative cells used as naive CD8 cells excluded terminally differentiated effector memory CD45RA+ cells. Only Caucasian adults living in Nashville, Tennessee made up the donor group. Germline lookup yields CDR1 SEHNR and CDR2 FQNEAQ (reference sequence). CDR3 length: 16 amino acids. V was pared by 1 base and J by 3 bases, with 5 bases of the junction left unmatched. The sequenced sample consisted of naive CD8+ T cells from PBMCs. The TCR comes from a man younger than 35 in good health. Some clones in this sample may be carry-over from other donors' samples. The chain employs TRBV7-9 and TRBJ2-2; 7 bases agree with TRBD1. CDR3 sequence (DNA): TGTGCCAGCAGCTTAGAAGTGACAGGGTACACCGGGGAGCTGTTTTTT. It translates to CASSLEVTGYTGELFF.